This T cell receptor (beta chain) was obtained from a study of tumour-infiltrating T cells in Burkitt lymphoma (dated by TCRdb to the early 2020s). Study-level background: When TCR repertoire data were correlated with clinical outcome, productive clonality turned out to predict both overall and progression-free survival, independent of established prognosticators, age at diagnosis among them.

To note about this clone: The target of this receptor is not known. A read error may account for a junction end that differs from germline.

CDR1 SGDLS and CDR2 YYNGEE are derived from the germline V gene. Reading from cysteine to phenylalanine, the CDR3 counts 16 amino acids. Just CDR3 DNA is preserved here, 48 bases in frame from base 1. Library generation was performed with the immunoSEQ multiplex PCR assay. Not all clones reach the TCRdb copy of this immuneACCESS table, which keeps in-frame sequences only. Checked studies attribute under half of the gap to unresolved V genes and leave the rest unexplained. This sample holds around 6,500 clones; approximately 17% were observed only once. Roughly 3% of the sample is taken by the ten largest.

This TCR was recovered from a human donor with diffuse large B-cell lymphoma. This receptor chain uses TRBV9 and TRBJ1-1; 10 of the junction bases match TRBD1. Sequencing was carried out using tumor tissue. The CDR3 corresponds to CASSGGTGVPNAEAFF. Read as DNA, the sequence is TGTGCCAGCAGCGGCGGGACAGGGGTTCCGAACGCTGAAGCTTTCTTT.